The source of this T cell receptor (beta chain) is a study of shared clonotypes between healthy human individuals. The CDR3 consists of 17 residues. V was cut by 2 bases and J by 8 bases, with 19 bases left in between. The germline CDR1 and CDR2 sequences are KGHSH and LQKENI. CD45RO negativity and positive selection for CCR7 defined naive CD8 cells, a population that excluded terminally differentiated effector memory CD45RA+ cells. The method was immunoSEQ multiplex PCR; TCRdb's version includes in-frame clones alone and lacks a portion of them. The sample yields about 2 million clones, about 95% seen once.

The chain has TRBV18 and TRBJ1-6, with a weak D call TRBD1 (5 bases). This TCR was sampled from a man between 18 and 29 years old in good health. Sequenced: naive CD8+ T cells sorted from blood. Here the CDR3 reads CASSPWGGDGPDSPLHF. Here the CDR3 DNA reads TGTGCCAGCTCACCATGGGGGGGAGACGGGCCGGATTCACCCCTCCACTTT. The variable domain in full, with the rest retrieved from reference TRBV18 and TRBJ1-6, is NAGVMQNPRHLVRRRGQEARLRCSPMKGHSHVYWYRQLPEEGLKFMVYLQKENIIDESGMPKERFSAEFPKEGPSILRIQQVVRGDSAAYFCASSPWGGDGPDSPLHFGNGTRLTVT.